What follows are 17 T cell receptor beta chains derived from one specimen sequenced in a study of CD8+ T cells in alopecia areata. RNA, once extracted, was reverse transcribed into cDNA for use as the sequencing template. The method was immunoSEQ multiplex PCR; TCRdb's version includes in-frame clones alone and lacks a portion of them. The table lists about 140,000 clones, around 60% of them singletons, with around 6.6% in the top ten. The sample was CD4+ T cells sorted from blood, taken at week 0. Receptors were obtained from a human donor with alopecia areata.

This sequence joins TRBV5-1 and TRBJ1-2; 7 positions match TRBD1. The CDR3 extends over 14 amino acids. Germline CDR1 is SGHRS and CDR2 is YFSETQ. Trimming at V came to 0 bases and at J to 3 bases, leaving 2 bases not matched to a gene. CDR3 loop: CASSLAGTDYGYTF. The DNA for the CDR3 is TGCGCCAGCAGCTTGGCCGGGACAGACTATGGCTACACCTTC.

This clone was counted only a few times. This specimen includes other DNA sequences encoding the same CDR3. J is TRBJ2-6 and V is TRBV6-5; D not certain. The ends were cut back, 6 bases at V and 0 bases at J, with 3 bases in the middle. CDR3 length equals 13 residues. The germline V gene has CDR1 MNHEY and CDR2 SVGAGI. The CDR3 loop is CASRDSGANVLTF. The CDR3, as DNA: TGTGCCAGCAGGGACTCTGGGGCCAACGTCCTGACTTTC.

This clone was observed a few times. The chain carries TRBV10-3 and TRBJ2-1; D ambiguous. Germline values: CDR1 ENHRY, CDR2 SYGVKD. The V end lost 0 bases, the J end lost 9 bases, and 6 bases lay between the germline ends. This CDR3 comprises 12 residues. The CDR3 DNA reads as TGTGCCATCAGTGAGTCCTCGGGTGAGCAGTTCTTC. It translates to CAISESSGEQFF.

The rearrangement links TRBV7-9 to TRBJ2-7; the D is unclear. The CDR3 sequence is 15 residues long. CDR1 and CDR2 from the germline V gene are SEHNR and FQNEAQ (reference sequence). The V end was cut by 0 bases, the J end by 6 bases, with 15 bases between. DNA of the CDR3: TGTGCCAGCAGCTTAGCCGAAGGGTCCAGCTTCGAGCAGTACTTC. It specifies CASSLAEGSSFEQYF.

The chain couples TRBV7-9 to TRBJ2-1; D might be TRBD2 (5 bases). Germline V gene sequence: CDR1 SEHNR, CDR2 FQNEAQ (reference sequence). The CDR3 has 15 amino acids. V lost 1 base and J 10 bases, leaving 17 bases between the germline ends. CDR3 sequence: CASSLVLAGPTEQFF. CDR3 bases: TGTGCCAGCAGCTTAGTGCTAGCAGGACCGACGGAGCAGTTCTTC.

V and J are TRBV6-6 and TRBJ2-1, with 9 bases aligning to TRBD2. CDR1 and CDR2 (germline): MNHNY, SVGAGI (reference sequence). The V gene end was trimmed by 2 bases and the J gene end by 6 bases; junction bases not matched to a gene: 5. The CDR3 extends over 15 amino acids. The CDR3 is CASSYGGGGTNEQFF. Here the CDR3 DNA reads TGTGCCAGCAGTTACGGCGGGGGGGGCACCAATGAGCAGTTCTTC.

The CDR3 DNA follows: TGCAGCGTGGACAGGGCGGAGAGCCAGCCCCAGCATTTT. Translated: CSVDRAESQPQHF. The V gene is TRBV29-1, the J gene TRBJ1-5; 8 nucleotides agree with TRBD1. The CDR3 is 13 amino acids. V was clipped by 6 bases and J by 7 bases; unmatched bases: 8. In germline, CDR1 is SQVTM, CDR2 ANQGSEA.

The V and J genes are TRBV29-1 and TRBJ1-1; TRBD1 might be the D (6 bases). Per germline, CDR1 SQVTM and CDR2 ANQGSEA. CDR3 length: 14 residues. V was pared by 5 bases and J by 4 bases, with 17 bases between. The CDR3 protein is CSVKGVAGGTEAFF. DNA of the CDR3: TGCAGCGTTAAGGGGGTTGCTGGGGGCACTGAAGCTTTCTTT.

The chain carries TRBV6-5 and TRBJ2-5; D is undetermined. CDR1 is MNHEY and CDR2 is SVGAGI in the germline V gene. Between the trimmed V and J ends, which lost 1 base and 8 bases, there was a span of 14 bases. This CDR3 is built from 14 residues. The CDR3 bases are TGTGCCAGCAGTTACTGGACCTCTTGGCGAACCCAGTACTTC. The encoded protein is CASSYWTSWRTQYF.

The chain links TRBV29-1 to TRBJ2-1; a weak D match, TRBD2 (6 bases). V was cut by 5 bases and J by 0 bases, with 17 bases left in between. The CDR3 contains 16 residues. In germline, CDR1 is SQVTM, CDR2 ANQGSEA. The CDR3 sequence: CSVHKAGSSSYNEQFF. CDR3 DNA sequence: TGCAGCGTTCATAAAGCGGGCTCCAGCTCCTACAATGAGCAGTTCTTC.

The V gene is TRBV10-3, the J gene TRBJ1-4; TRBD1 might be the D (5 bases). Deletions cut 7 bases from V and 7 bases from J, with 13 bases between. CDR3 size: 13 residues. The V gene's germline CDR1 is ENHRY and CDR2 SYGVKD. CDR3 nucleotide sequence: TGTGCCATCAAACAGGAGGGGAGTGAAAAACTGTTTTTT. Its translation is CAIKQEGSEKLFF.

This clone was counted a few times. The chain couples TRBV30 to TRBJ2-3, with D possibly matching TRBD2 (6 bases). The V and J ends lost 5 bases and 6 bases respectively, with 18 bases between them. Germline V lookup: CDR1 GTSNPN, CDR2 SVGIG (reference sequence). This CDR3 has 14 residues. The CDR3 loop reads CAWGPGGEIDTQYF. In DNA form, the CDR3 reads TGTGCCTGGGGCCCCGGCGGGGAAATCGATACGCAGTATTTT.

The chain is built from TRBV21-1 and TRBJ2-7. TRBV21-1 is reported as a pseudogene. This CDR3 has 19 residues. The CDR3 nucleotides are TGTGCCAGCAGCAAGCAGATCCGATGGGTTACTCGTCAGCTCTACGAGCAGTACTTC. Its protein product is CASSKQIRWVTRQLYEQYF.

The chain has TRBV19 and TRBJ2-7, with a possible D match to TRBD1 (5 bases). Germline CDR1 reads LNHDA; CDR2 reads SQIVND (reference sequence). V lost 9 bases to trimming and J lost 2 bases, with 11 bases between them. This CDR3 contains 12 residues. CDR3 residues: CASQGVTYEQYF. CDR3 in DNA: TGTGCCAGCCAAGGGGTCACCTACGAGCAGTACTTC.

The gene calls are TRBV27 and TRBJ2-7; 8 nucleotides agree with TRBD1. Losses at the gene ends were 4 bases for V and 2 bases for J; bases not matched to a gene: 7. The CDR3 totals 15 residues. CDR1 is MNHEY and CDR2 is SMNVEV in the germline V gene (reference sequence). The CDR3: CASSSGQGVPYEQYF. CDR3 in DNA: TGTGCCAGCAGTTCCGGACAGGGAGTCCCCTACGAGCAGTACTTC.

The rearrangement joins TRBV5-1 to TRBJ2-7; D uncertain. Trimming cost V 4 bases and J 3 bases, with 5 bases left between them. Germline assignment: CDR1 SGHRS and CDR2 YFSETQ. The CDR3 loop spans 11 amino acids. This CDR3 is CASSADYEQYF. CDR3 DNA: TGCGCCAGCAGCGCGGACTACGAGCAGTACTTC.

This clone was detected once. This chain joins TRBV5-8 and TRBJ1-2, with a tentative D call TRBD1 (6 bases). Germline CDR1 and CDR2: SGHTS and YDEGEE. This CDR3 is 15 amino acids long. The V end lost 2 bases, the J end lost 4 bases, and 15 bases lay between the germline ends. This CDR3 reads CASSFRGGQIYGYTF. The CDR3 DNA reads as TGTGCCAGCAGCTTCCGAGGGGGGCAGATCTATGGCTACACCTTC. The variable domain in full, with the rest retrieved from reference TRBV5-8 and TRBJ1-2, is EAGVTQSPTHLIKTRGQQATLRCSPISGHTSVYWYQQALGLGLQFLLWYDEGEERNRGNFPPRFSGRQFPNYSSELNVNALELEDSALYLCASSFRGGQIYGYTFGSGTRLTVV.